One and the same sample provided the 10 T cell receptor beta chains below, sequenced in a study of shared clonotypes between healthy human individuals. It was CD45RO-negative cells, positively selected for CCR7, that made up naive CD8 cells, with terminally differentiated effector memory CD45RA+ cells excluded. Sequenced by immunoSEQ multiplex PCR; TCRdb stores in-frame clones only, minus some. This table has under 2,000,000 clones, about 95% appearing once. Sequencing input: naive CD8+ T cells sorted from blood. These receptors were taken from a man aged 18-30 years in good health.

This clone has a handful of counts. In the same sample, other DNA sequences code for this CDR3. The chain employs TRBV6-5 and TRBJ2-6, with no clear D. Germline V gene lookup returns CDR1 MNHEY and CDR2 SVGAGI. The V end lost 3 bases, the J end lost 1 base, and 1 base lay between the germline ends. The CDR3 contains 13 residues. CDR3 in DNA: TGTGCCAGCAGTTATTCTGGGGCCAACGTCCTGACTTTC. As protein: CASSYSGANVLTF.

The chain carries TRBV6-6 and TRBJ2-7; 10 bases are shared with TRBD2. Germline V CDR1 and CDR2: MNHNY, SVGAGI (reference sequence). The CDR3 is 15 residues long. J lost 3 bases, V lost 3 bases, and 5 bases had no gene match. The CDR3 loop is CASSYTSGTDYEQYF. CDR3 in DNA: TGTGCCAGCAGTTATACTAGCGGGACAGACTACGAGCAGTACTTC.

This chain joins TRBV27 and TRBJ1-1, with D possibly matching TRBD1 (6 bases). Germline loops: CDR1 MNHEY, CDR2 SMNVEV (reference sequence). Trimming removed 2 bases at V and 4 bases at J, with 14 bases between. The CDR3 totals 15 residues. This CDR3 reads CASSLINRVGTEAFF. CDR3 bases: TGTGCCAGCAGTTTAATAAACAGGGTCGGCACTGAAGCTTTCTTT.

The J gene is TRBJ1-6, the V gene TRBV19; D is unclear. Germline V lookup: CDR1 LNHDA, CDR2 SQIVND (reference sequence). The CDR3 extends over 12 amino acids. The CDR3 region is CATKTENSPLHF. The CDR3 DNA reads TGTGCTACGAAAACAGAAAATTCACCCCTCCACTTT.

About this clone: This same CDR3 is encoded by further DNA sequences in the sample. The chain joins TRBV11-2 to TRBJ2-7; D not certain. The germline V gene encodes CDR1 SGHAT and CDR2 FQNNGV. The CDR3 loop spans 13 amino acids. The V gene lost 1 base and the J gene lost 2 bases, with 6 bases spanning the gap. CDR3 in amino acids: CASSLGTAYEQYF. DNA for the CDR3: TGTGCCAGCAGCTTAGGTACGGCCTACGAGCAGTACTTC.

This chain connects TRBV11-2 to TRBJ2-7; 9 bases are shared with TRBD1. The CDR3 runs 15 residues. Losses at the gene ends were 5 bases for V and 2 bases for J; bases not matched to a gene: 7. Germline values: CDR1 SGHAT, CDR2 FQNNGV. This CDR3 reads CASSPGQGSTYEQYF. DNA for the CDR3: TGTGCCAGCAGCCCGGGACAGGGCAGTACCTACGAGCAGTACTTC.

This clone has just one count. The sample holds other DNA sequences that translate to the same CDR3. The chain links TRBV27 to TRBJ1-2, with TRBD1 as a possible D gene (6 bases). The CDR3 extends over 14 amino acids. Germline CDR1 MNHEY, CDR2 SMNVEV (reference sequence). Trimming left V 0 bases short and J 2 bases short, with 7 bases between. In DNA, the CDR3 is TGTGCCAGCAGTTTATCTCAGGGGAACTATGGCTACACCTTC. Translated, it gives CASSLSQGNYGYTF.

This chain's CDR3 is CASSLVDPIFYEQYF. The CDR3 DNA sequence: TGTGCCAGCAGTCTTGTTGACCCGATTTTCTACGAGCAGTACTTC. This chain connects TRBV7-2 to TRBJ2-7; D not certain. The germline V gene has CDR1 SGHTA and CDR2 FQGNSA. Trimming took off 6 bases at V and 3 bases at J, with 18 bases between the two ends. This CDR3 region has 15 residues.

The J gene is TRBJ1-6, the V gene TRBV2; no clear D gene. CDR1 is SNHLY, CDR2 FYNNEI, per germline. The CDR3 sequence is 14 residues long. V lost 7 bases, J lost 4 bases, and 11 bases lay in between. This CDR3 reads CASTKDGYNSPLHF. CDR3 sequence (DNA): TGTGCCAGCACTAAGGACGGGTATAATTCACCCCTCCACTTT. Supplemented by reference TRBV2 and TRBJ1-6, the full variable domain reads EPEVTQTPSHQVTQMGQEVILRCVPISNHLYFYWYRQILGQKVEFLVSFYNNEISEKSEIFDDQFSVERPDGSNFTLKIRSTKLEDSAMYFCASTKDGYNSPLHFGNGTRLTVT.

The J gene is TRBJ2-3, the V gene TRBV7-9; no clear D gene. This CDR3 comprises 14 residues. Germline lookup yields CDR1 SEHNR and CDR2 FQNEAQ (reference sequence). V was clipped by 6 bases and J by 2 bases, with 12 bases between them. CDR3 DNA sequence: TGTGCCAGCAGATACCGGTCATACACAGATACGCAGTATTTT. This gives the protein CASRYRSYTDTQYF.